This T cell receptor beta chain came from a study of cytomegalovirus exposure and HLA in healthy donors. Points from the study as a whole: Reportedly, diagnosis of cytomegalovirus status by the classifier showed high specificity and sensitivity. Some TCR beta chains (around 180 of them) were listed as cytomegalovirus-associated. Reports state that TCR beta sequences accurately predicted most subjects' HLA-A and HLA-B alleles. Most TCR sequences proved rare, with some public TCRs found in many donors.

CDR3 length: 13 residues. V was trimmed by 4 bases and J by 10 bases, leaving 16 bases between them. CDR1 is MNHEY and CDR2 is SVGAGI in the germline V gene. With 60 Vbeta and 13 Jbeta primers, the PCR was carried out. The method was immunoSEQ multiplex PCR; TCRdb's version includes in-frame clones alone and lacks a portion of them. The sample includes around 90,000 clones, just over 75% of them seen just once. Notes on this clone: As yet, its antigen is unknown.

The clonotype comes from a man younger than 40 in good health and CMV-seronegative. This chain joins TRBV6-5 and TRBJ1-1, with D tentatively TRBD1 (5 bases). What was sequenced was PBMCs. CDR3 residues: CASSWGDRKGAFF. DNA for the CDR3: TGTGCCAGCAGTTGGGGGGACCGAAAGGGAGCTTTCTTT.